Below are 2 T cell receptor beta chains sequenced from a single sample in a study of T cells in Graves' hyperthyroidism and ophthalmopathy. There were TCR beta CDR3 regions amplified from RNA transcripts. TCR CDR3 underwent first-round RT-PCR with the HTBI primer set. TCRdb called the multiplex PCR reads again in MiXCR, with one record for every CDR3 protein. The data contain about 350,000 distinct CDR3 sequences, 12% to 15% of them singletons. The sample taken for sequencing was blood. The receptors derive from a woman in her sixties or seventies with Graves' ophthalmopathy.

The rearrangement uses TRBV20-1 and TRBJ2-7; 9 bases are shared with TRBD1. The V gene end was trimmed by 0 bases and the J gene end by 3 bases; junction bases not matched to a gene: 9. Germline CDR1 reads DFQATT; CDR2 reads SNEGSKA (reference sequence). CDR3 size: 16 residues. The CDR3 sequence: CSARDSEGQGIYEQYF. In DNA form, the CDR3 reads TGCAGTGCTAGAGATTCGGAGGGACAGGGAATCTACGAGCAGTACTTC.

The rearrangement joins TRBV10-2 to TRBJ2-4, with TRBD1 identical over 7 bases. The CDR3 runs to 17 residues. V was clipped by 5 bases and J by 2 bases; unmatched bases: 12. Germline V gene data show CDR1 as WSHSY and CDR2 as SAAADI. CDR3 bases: TGCGCCAGCAGTTACTCCCAGCCACAGGGGTCCAAAAACATTCAGTACTTC. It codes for CASSYSQPQGSKNIQYF.